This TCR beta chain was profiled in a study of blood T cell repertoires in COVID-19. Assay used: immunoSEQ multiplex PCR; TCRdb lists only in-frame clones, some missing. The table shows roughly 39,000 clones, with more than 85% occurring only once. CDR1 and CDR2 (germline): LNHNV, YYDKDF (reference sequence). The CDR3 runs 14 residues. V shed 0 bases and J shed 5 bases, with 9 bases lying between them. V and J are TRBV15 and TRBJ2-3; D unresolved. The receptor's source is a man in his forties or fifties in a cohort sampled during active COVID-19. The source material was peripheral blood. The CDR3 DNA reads TGTGCCACCAGCAGAGATTTAACTCTAGATACGCAGTATTTT. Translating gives CATSRDLTLDTQYF.